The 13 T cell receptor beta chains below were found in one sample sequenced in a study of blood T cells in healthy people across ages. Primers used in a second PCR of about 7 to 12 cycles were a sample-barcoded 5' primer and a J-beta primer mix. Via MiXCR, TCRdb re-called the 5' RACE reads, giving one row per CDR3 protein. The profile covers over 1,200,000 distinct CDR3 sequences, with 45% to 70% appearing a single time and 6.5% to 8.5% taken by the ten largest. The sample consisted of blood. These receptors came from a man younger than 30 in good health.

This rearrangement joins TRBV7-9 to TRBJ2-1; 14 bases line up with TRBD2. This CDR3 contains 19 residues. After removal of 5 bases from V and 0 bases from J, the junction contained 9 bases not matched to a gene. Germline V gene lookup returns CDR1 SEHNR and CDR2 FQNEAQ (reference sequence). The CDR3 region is CASSGGGLAGASSYNEQFF. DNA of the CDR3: TGTGCCAGCAGCGGAGGGGGACTAGCGGGGGCGAGCTCCTACAATGAGCAGTTCTTC.

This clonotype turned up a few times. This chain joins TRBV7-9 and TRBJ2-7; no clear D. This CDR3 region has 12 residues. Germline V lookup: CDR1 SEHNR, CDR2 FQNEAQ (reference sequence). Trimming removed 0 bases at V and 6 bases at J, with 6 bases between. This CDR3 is CASSLAQAEQYF. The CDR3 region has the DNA TGTGCCAGCAGCTTAGCCCAGGCCGAGCAGTACTTC. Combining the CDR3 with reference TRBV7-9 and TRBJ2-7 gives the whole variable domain DTGVSQNPRHKITKRGQNVTFRCDPISEHNRLYWYRQTLGQGPEFLTYFQNEAQLEKSRLLSDRFSAERPKGSFSTLEIQRTEQGDSAMYLCASSLAQAEQYFGPGTRLTVT.

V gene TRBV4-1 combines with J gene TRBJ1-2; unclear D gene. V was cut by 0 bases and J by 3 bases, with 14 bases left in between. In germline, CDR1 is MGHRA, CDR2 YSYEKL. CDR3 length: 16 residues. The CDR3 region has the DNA TGCGCCAGCAGCCAAGATCCGACGGACGGAGACTATGGCTACACCTTC. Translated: CASSQDPTDGDYGYTF.

The CDR3 DNA follows: TGTGCCAGCACCAGGGGAGATCAGCCCCAGCATTTT. Residues: CASTRGDQPQHF. The chain uses TRBV7-9 and TRBJ1-5, with D perhaps matching TRBD1 (6 bases). CDR1 is SEHNR and CDR2 is FQNEAQ in the germline V gene (reference sequence). The germline V and J ends were trimmed by 7 bases and 5 bases, with 9 bases remaining between them. CDR3 length: 12 amino acids.

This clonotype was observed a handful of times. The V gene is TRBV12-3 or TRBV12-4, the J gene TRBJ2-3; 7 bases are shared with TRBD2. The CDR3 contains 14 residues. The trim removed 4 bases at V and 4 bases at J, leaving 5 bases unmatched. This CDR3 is CASSSAGVADTQYF. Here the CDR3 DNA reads TGTGCCAGCAGTTCCGCGGGGGTGGCAGATACGCAGTATTTT.

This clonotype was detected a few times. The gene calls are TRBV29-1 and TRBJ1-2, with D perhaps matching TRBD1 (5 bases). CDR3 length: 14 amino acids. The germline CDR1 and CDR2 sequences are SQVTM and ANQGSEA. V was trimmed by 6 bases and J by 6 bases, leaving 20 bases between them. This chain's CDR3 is CSVNRVGVWNGYTF. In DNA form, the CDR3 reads TGCAGCGTGAACAGAGTGGGGGTGTGGAATGGCTACACCTTC.

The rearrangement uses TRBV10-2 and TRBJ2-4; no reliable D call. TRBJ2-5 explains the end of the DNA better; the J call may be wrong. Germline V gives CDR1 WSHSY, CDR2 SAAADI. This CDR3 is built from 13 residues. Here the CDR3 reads CASSESLQETQYF. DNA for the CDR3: TGCGCCAGCAGTGAATCTCTGCAAGAGACCCAGTACTTC.

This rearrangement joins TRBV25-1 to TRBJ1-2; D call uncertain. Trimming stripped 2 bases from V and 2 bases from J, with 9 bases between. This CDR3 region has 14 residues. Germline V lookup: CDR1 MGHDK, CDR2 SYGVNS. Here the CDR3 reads CASSENPGNYGYTF. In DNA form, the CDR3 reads TGTGCCAGCAGTGAAAACCCGGGCAACTATGGCTACACCTTC.

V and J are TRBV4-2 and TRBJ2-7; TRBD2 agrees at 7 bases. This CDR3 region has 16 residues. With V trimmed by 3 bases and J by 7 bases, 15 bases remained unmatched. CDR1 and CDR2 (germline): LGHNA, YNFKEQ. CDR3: CASSHFLADDVNEQYF. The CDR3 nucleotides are TGTGCCAGCAGCCATTTTCTAGCGGACGATGTCAATGAGCAGTACTTC.

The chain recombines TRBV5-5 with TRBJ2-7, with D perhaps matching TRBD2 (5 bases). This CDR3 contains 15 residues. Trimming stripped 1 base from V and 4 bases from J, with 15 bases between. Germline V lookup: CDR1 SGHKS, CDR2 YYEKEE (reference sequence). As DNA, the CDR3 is TGTGCCAGCAGCTTGAGAGGGCAGAAGGATTACGAGCAGTACTTC. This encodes CASSLRGQKDYEQYF.

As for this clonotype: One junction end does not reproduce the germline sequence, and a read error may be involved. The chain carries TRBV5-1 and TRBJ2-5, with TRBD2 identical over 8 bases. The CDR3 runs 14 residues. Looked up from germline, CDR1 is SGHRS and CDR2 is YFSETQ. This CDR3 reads CASNPGTREETRYF. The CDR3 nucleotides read TGCGCCAGCAACCCCGGGACTAGAGAAGAGACCCGGTACTTC.

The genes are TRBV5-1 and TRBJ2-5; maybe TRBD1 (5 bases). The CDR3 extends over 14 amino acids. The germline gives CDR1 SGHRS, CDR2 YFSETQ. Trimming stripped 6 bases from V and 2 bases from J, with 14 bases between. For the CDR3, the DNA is TGCGCCAGCATGAGACAGCCCTCTCAAGAGACCCAGTACTTC. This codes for CASMRQPSQETQYF.

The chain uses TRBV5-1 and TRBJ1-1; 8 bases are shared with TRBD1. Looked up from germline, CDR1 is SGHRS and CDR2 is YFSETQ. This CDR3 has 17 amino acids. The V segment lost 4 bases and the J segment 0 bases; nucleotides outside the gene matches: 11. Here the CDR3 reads CASSGLRGLGLNTEAFF. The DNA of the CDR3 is TGCGCCAGCAGCGGACTCAGGGGGCTCGGTTTGAACACTGAAGCTTTCTTT.